This T cell receptor beta chain was found in a study of Ad26.COV2.S vaccination and SARS-CoV-2 variants. Study results and caveats: Total T cell responses, in the TCR breadth and depth analyses, may have been underestimated.

Profiling relied on immunoSEQ multiplex PCR, and the TCRdb table lists in-frame clones only, not all of them. Among about 370,000 clones listed, about 85% were seen once. The CDR3 covers 15 residues. The V gene end was trimmed by 5 bases and the J gene end by 6 bases; junction bases not matched to a gene: 11. Germline-derived CDR1 and CDR2 are SQVTM and ANQGSEA. Points on this clone: The antigen is unknown.

Noted treatment: around 19 received Ad26.COV2.S at low or high dose, single or two shots; five or six received placebo; per-sample allocation not given. Day 63 after the first injection of vaccine or placebo was the sampling time. The origin of this receptor is a person between 18 and 65 years old who received the Ad26.COV2.S COVID-19 vaccine or a placebo. The chain uses TRBV29-1 and TRBJ2-3; 10 nucleotides align to TRBD1. The sample was peripheral blood, taken in a trial of Ad26.COV2.S vaccine versus placebo. CDR3 nucleotides: TGCAGCGTTTTGACCGGACAGGGGGTGTGGGATACGCAGTATTTT. Its protein product is CSVLTGQGVWDTQYF.